This T cell receptor (beta chain) is from a study of T cells in Graves' hyperthyroidism and ophthalmopathy. The CDR3 runs 15 residues. The V gene's germline CDR1 is MNHNS and CDR2 SASEGT. Trimming took off 6 bases at V and 3 bases at J, with 14 bases between the two ends. The source material, RNA transcripts, was used to amplify TCR beta CDR3 regions. During a first-round RT-PCR of the TCR CDR3, the HTBI primer set was used. TCRdb re-analysed the multiplex PCR reads in MiXCR, keeping a single row per CDR3 protein. The data contain roughly 630,000 distinct CDR3 sequences, roughly 14% of them seen just once; the ten biggest clones take up 7.3%. This clonotype turned up a few times.

The sample taken for sequencing was blood. The sequence came from a woman in her 30s with Graves' hyperthyroidism. The rearrangement links TRBV6-1 to TRBJ2-2; D is unresolved. CDR3 loop: CASRRATLHTGELFF. CDR3 sequence (DNA): TGTGCCAGCAGAAGAGCCACCCTCCACACCGGGGAGCTGTTTTTT.